The 20 T cell receptor beta chains below all came from one sample that was sequenced in a study of T cell repertoires in ileal Crohn's disease. Time point noted: neoterminal ileum biopsy at postoperative endoscopy, about 6 months after surgery. The data were produced by immunoSEQ multiplex PCR, yet TCRdb's version contains in-frame clones alone and is incomplete. The data show about 62,000 clones, with about 88% seen just once and about 1.9% held by the top ten. Sequenced: ileal tissue. The receptor set was obtained from an adult with Crohn's disease.

The table lists this clone with a few counts. The chain carries TRBV7-2 and TRBJ1-1, with 9 bases identical to TRBD1. After removal of 5 bases from V and 5 bases from J, the junction contained 9 bases not matched to a gene. The CDR3 is 15 amino acids. Germline V gene lookup returns CDR1 SGHTA and CDR2 FQGNSA. CDR3 region: CASSKGGQGYTEAFF. CDR3 DNA: TGTGCCAGCAGCAAGGGGGGACAGGGCTATACTGAAGCTTTCTTT.

The chain is built from TRBV11-1 and TRBJ1-2, with D tentatively TRBD1 (6 bases). The CDR3 loop spans 14 amino acids. Trimming pared 5 bases from V and 8 bases from J, leaving 18 bases between. Germline V lookup: CDR1 SGHAT, CDR2 FQDESV (reference sequence). CDR3 protein: CASSPTTGPPGYTF. The CDR3 DNA reads as TGTGCCAGCAGCCCAACGACAGGACCTCCCGGCTACACCTTC.

The chain recombines TRBV5-6 with TRBJ1-5, with 7 bases lining up with TRBD1. Germline-derived CDR1 and CDR2 are SGHDT and YYEEEE. V lost 2 bases and J lost 4; bases outside the gene matches: 3. The CDR3 has 14 residues. CDR3 residues: CASSFGTANQPQHF. In nucleotides, the CDR3 is TGTGCCAGCAGCTTCGGGACAGCTAATCAGCCCCAGCATTTT.

The genes are TRBV7-9 and TRBJ1-2, with D unresolved. Germline values: CDR1 SEHNR, CDR2 FQNEAQ (reference sequence). Trimming removed 8 bases from V and 7 bases from J, with 17 bases in between. This CDR3 contains 13 residues. CDR3 coding DNA: TGTGCCAGCTTCGGCGCGATGGACTCTGGCTACACCTTC. It codes for CASFGAMDSGYTF.

The chain combines TRBV19 with TRBJ1-5, with 9 bases aligning to TRBD1. Germline CDR1 and CDR2: LNHDA and SQIVND (reference sequence). The CDR3 runs 14 residues. J gave up 9 bases and V 7 bases, and 10 bases lay outside the gene matches. In DNA, the CDR3 is TGTGCCAGTACAACGGACAGGGGTCGGGGGCCCCAGCATTTT. Translated, it gives CASTTDRGRGPQHF.

The CDR3 sequence is CASSPPPRAGGAYQPQHF. CDR3 DNA sequence: TGTGCCAGCTCACCACCGCCTAGGGCAGGGGGCGCGTATCAGCCCCAGCATTTT. V usage is TRBV18 and J usage is TRBJ1-5, with TRBD1 identical over 8 bases. The CDR3 spans 18 residues. CDR1 is KGHSH, CDR2 LQKENI, per germline. V lost 0 bases and J lost 5; bases outside the gene matches: 12.

V gene TRBV7-2 combines with J gene TRBJ1-5; D not certain. V was cut by 7 bases and J by 3 bases, with 16 bases left in between. Looked up from germline, CDR1 is SGHTA and CDR2 is FQGNSA. CDR3 size: 15 residues. The CDR3 protein is CASTPVFGSNQPQHF. The CDR3 nucleotides are TGTGCCAGCACCCCCGTTTTCGGGTCCAATCAGCCCCAGCATTTT.

The chain employs TRBV6-4 and TRBJ2-7; a weak D match, TRBD2 (6 bases). V lost 7 bases and J lost 3, with 13 bases in between. The CDR3 sequence is 13 residues long. CDR1 is MRHNA and CDR2 is SNTAGT in the germline V gene. CDR3: CASKGGVCYEQYV. DNA of the CDR3: TGTGCCAGCAAAGGAGGGGTTTGCTACGAGCAGTACGTC.

This clone was detected a few times. This chain connects TRBV28 to TRBJ2-3; D perhaps matches TRBD1 (6 bases). V gave up 6 bases and J gave up 7 bases, with 23 bases separating them. Germline CDR1 MDHEN, CDR2 SYDVKM. There are 16 residues in the CDR3. For the CDR3, the DNA is TGTGCCAGCAGCCTCCCGGGCAGGGGCGAGGGAAATACGCAGTATTTT. Protein: CASSLPGRGEGNTQYF. Complete variable domain (other parts from reference TRBV28 and TRBJ2-3): DVKVTQSSRYLVKRTGEKVFLECVQDMDHENMFWYRQDPGLGLRLIYFSYDVKMKEKGDIPEGYSVSREKKERFSLILESASTNQTSMYLCASSLPGRGEGNTQYFGPGTRLTVL.

This clone appeared once. The chain recombines TRBV27 with TRBJ2-2, with D perhaps TRBD1 (6 bases). V was shortened by 5 bases and J by 5 bases, with 12 bases between the two germline ends. CDR1 and CDR2 from the germline V gene are MNHEY and SMNVEV (reference sequence). The CDR3 is 14 amino acids. The CDR3 DNA is TGTGCCAGCAGTCGAAAGGGGGAGACCGGGGAGCTGTTTTTT. Translated, it gives CASSRKGETGELFF.

The J gene is TRBJ1-1, the V gene TRBV9; the match to TRBD1 covers 7 bases. The junction had 6 bases not matched to a gene; V was cut back by 4 bases and J by 0 bases. The CDR3 covers 15 residues. Germline V gives CDR1 SGDLS, CDR2 YYNGEE. CDR3 sequence (DNA): TGTGCCAGCAGCTTGCCGACAGGGTTGAACACTGAAGCTTTCTTT. It encodes CASSLPTGLNTEAFF.

The chain couples TRBV27 to TRBJ2-7; TRBD1 matches at 12 bases. The CDR3 spans 14 residues. The J segment lost 7 bases and the V segment lost 2 bases, leaving 3 bases of the junction unmatched. CDR1 and CDR2 (germline): MNHEY, SMNVEV (reference sequence). The CDR3 here is CASSLGTGGSEQYF. The CDR3 DNA sequence: TGTGCCAGCAGTTTAGGGACAGGGGGCTCGGAGCAGTACTTC.

In nucleotides, the CDR3 is TGTGCCGTGAAAGGGTACGGGACAGGGAAGAACACTGAAGCTTTCTTT. This translates into CAVKGYGTGKNTEAFF. The chain combines TRBV10-3 with TRBJ1-1; 9 bases line up with TRBD1. V gave up 11 bases and J gave up 1 base; unmatched junction bases: 14. Germline CDR1 ENHRY, CDR2 SYGVKD. This CDR3 contains 16 residues.

The gene calls are TRBV29-1 and TRBJ1-5; the match to TRBD1 covers 9 bases. Trimming cost V 6 bases and J 1 base; bases outside gene matches: 4. CDR3 length: 14 amino acids. From germline, CDR1 is SQVTM and CDR2 ANQGSEA. CDR3 nucleotide sequence: TGCAGCGTGGGACAGGGTGAGAGCAATCAGCCCCAGCATTTT. Encoded protein: CSVGQGESNQPQHF.

V and J are TRBV5-6 and TRBJ1-4; perhaps TRBD1 as D (5 bases). Per germline, CDR1 SGHDT and CDR2 YYEEEE. Trimming cost V 0 bases and J 3 bases, with 6 bases left between them. This CDR3 has 14 amino acids. CDR3 loop: CASSLGQSNEKLFF. The CDR3 DNA follows: TGTGCCAGCAGCTTGGGACAGTCTAATGAAAAACTGTTTTTT.

The chain employs TRBV15 and TRBJ1-2; tentative D call: TRBD1 (6 bases). V lost 4 bases and J 7 bases, leaving 16 bases between the germline ends. This CDR3 comprises 14 residues. Germline lookup yields CDR1 LNHNV and CDR2 YYDKDF (reference sequence). This chain's CDR3 is CATSIDRGGVGYTF. DNA of the CDR3: TGTGCCACCAGCATCGACAGAGGGGGAGTTGGCTACACCTTC.

V and J are TRBV28 and TRBJ1-6; D is unclear. CDR1 MDHEN and CDR2 SYDVKM come from the germline V gene. Trimming stripped 2 bases from V and 0 bases from J, with 5 bases between. The CDR3 is 15 residues long. The CDR3: CASSLVSSYNSPLHF. CDR3 bases: TGTGCCAGCAGTTTAGTCAGCTCCTATAATTCACCCCTCCACTTT.

This sequence joins TRBV20-1 and TRBJ2-5; D remains ambiguous. This CDR3 region has 10 residues. Germline V lookup: CDR1 DFQATT, CDR2 SNEGSKA (reference sequence). The germline V and J ends were trimmed by 2 bases and 5 bases, with 3 bases remaining between them. CDR3 sequence (DNA): TGCAGTGCTAGACAGGAGACCCAGTACTTC. Its translation: CSARQETQYF.

This chain uses TRBV7-8 with TRBJ1-5; D is possibly TRBD1 (6 bases). From germline, CDR1 is SGHVS and CDR2 FQNEAQ. The V gene lost 0 bases and the J gene lost 4 bases, with 13 bases spanning the gap. The CDR3 runs 16 residues. DNA for the CDR3: TGTGCCAGCAGCTTAGCTCCAGGGGTGAGGAATCAGCCCCAGCATTTT. It encodes CASSLAPGVRNQPQHF.

This sequence joins TRBV19 and TRBJ1-1; 8 bases line up with TRBD1. The V gene's germline CDR1 is LNHDA and CDR2 SQIVND (reference sequence). Losses at the gene ends were 3 bases for V and 0 bases for J; bases not matched to a gene: 12. The CDR3 spans 18 residues. Here the CDR3 DNA reads TGTGCCAGTAGTATGAAGCAGGGGGCCCGAAGGATGAACACTGAAGCTTTCTTT. It specifies CASSMKQGARRMNTEAFF.